The next 19 T cell receptor beta chains were all read from a single sample in a study of T cell responses to AZD1222 COVID-19 vaccine. Sequenced by immunoSEQ multiplex PCR; TCRdb stores in-frame clones only, minus some. The sample yields about 86,000 clones, about 92% seen once. The material sequenced was peripheral blood, taken on day 0 of AZD1222 vaccination. The receptors derive from an adult in good health.

In nucleotides, the CDR3 is TGTGCCAGCAGCCCGGACACGGTGAACACTGAAGCTTTCTTT. Protein: CASSPDTVNTEAFF. The chain links TRBV7-9 to TRBJ1-1, with a possible D match to TRBD1 (5 bases). CDR1 and CDR2 from the germline V gene are SEHNR and FQNEAQ (reference sequence). V lost 5 bases and J 0 bases, leaving 10 bases between the germline ends. The CDR3 has 14 residues. The variable domain in full, with the rest retrieved from reference TRBV7-9 and TRBJ1-1, is DTGVSQNPRHKITKRGQNVTFRCDPISEHNRLYWYRQTLGQGPEFLTYFQNEAQLEKSRLLSDRFSAERPKGSFSTLEIQRTEQGDSAMYLCASSPDTVNTEAFFGQGTRLTVV.

The rearrangement links TRBV2 to TRBJ2-5, with D possibly matching TRBD1 (6 bases). The V gene lost 9 bases and the J gene lost 1 base, with 9 bases spanning the gap. This CDR3 has 12 amino acids. CDR1 and CDR2 (germline): SNHLY, FYNNEI. The CDR3 coding sequence is TGTGCCAGTTACAGGGCCCAAGAGACCCAGTACTTC. It encodes CASYRAQETQYF.

The V call is TRBV6-5, the J call TRBJ1-4; 7 bases line up with TRBD1. From germline, CDR1 is MNHEY and CDR2 SVGAGI. This CDR3 is 14 amino acids long. V was clipped by 6 bases and J by 5 bases; unmatched bases: 6. The CDR3 loop is CASRGGQVNEKLFF. CDR3 DNA: TGTGCCAGCAGGGGAGGACAGGTCAATGAAAAACTGTTTTTT.

The CDR3 coding sequence is TGTGCCTGGAGTTCGGCGGGACGGAGAAATTCACCCCTCCACTTT. Residues: CAWSSAGRRNSPLHF. This rearrangement joins TRBV30 to TRBJ1-6; maybe TRBD1 (5 bases). Per the germline V gene, CDR1 is GTSNPN and CDR2 is SVGIG (reference sequence). V gave up 2 bases and J gave up 7 bases, with 15 bases separating them. The CDR3 has 15 residues.

The chain recombines TRBV10-3 with TRBJ1-2; 7 positions agree with TRBD1. CDR3 size: 13 residues. V shed 5 bases and J 6 bases; nucleotides not matched to a gene: 6. Germline V gene lookup returns CDR1 ENHRY and CDR2 SYGVKD. The CDR3 loop reads CAISPRGENGYTF. The DNA of the CDR3 is TGTGCCATCAGTCCCAGGGGGGAGAATGGCTACACCTTC.

This clone was detected only once. The chain links TRBV30 to TRBJ2-7, with TRBD1 matching 7 bases. J was trimmed by 6 bases and V by 8 bases; bases with no gene match: 13. Germline loops: CDR1 GTSNPN, CDR2 SVGIG (reference sequence). The CDR3 spans 13 residues. This chain's CDR3 is CALRVGQRGEQYF. The CDR3 DNA is TGTGCCCTGAGGGTGGGACAGAGAGGCGAGCAGTACTTC.

The chain employs TRBV3-1 (or the pseudogene TRBV3-2) and TRBJ2-1; weak D call: TRBD2 (5 bases). Germline CDR1 is LGHDT and CDR2 is YNNKEL (reference sequence). The CDR3 length is 13 residues. The V end was cut by 8 bases, the J end by 1 base, with 9 bases between. The CDR3 region is CASGSGSYNEQFF. The CDR3 coding sequence is TGTGCCAGCGGGAGTGGGTCCTACAATGAGCAGTTCTTC.

V gene TRBV5-1 combines with J gene TRBJ1-1; D is unclear. V shed 5 bases and J shed 4 bases, with 12 bases lying between them. CDR1 SGHRS and CDR2 YFSETQ come from the germline V gene. The CDR3 runs 13 residues. The CDR3 bases are TGCGCCAGCAGACCGGACGGAGCCACTGAAGCTTTCTTT. This encodes CASRPDGATEAFF. Drawing the rest from reference TRBV5-1 and TRBJ1-1, the complete variable domain is KAGVTQTPRYLIKTRGQQVTLSCSPISGHRSVSWYQQTPGQGLQFLFEYFSETQRNKGNFPGRFSGRQFSNSRSEMNVSTLELGDSALYLCASRPDGATEAFFGQGTRLTVV.

As DNA, the CDR3 is TGTGCCAGCAGCTACAGAAGGGGTGAAAAACTGTTTTTT. Its translation is CASSYRRGEKLFF. The chain joins TRBV11-2 to TRBJ1-4; TRBD1 is a possible D gene (5 bases). The V end lost 4 bases, the J end lost 7 bases, and 10 bases lay between the germline ends. In germline, CDR1 is SGHAT, CDR2 FQNNGV. This CDR3 contains 13 residues.

The chain is built from TRBV28 and TRBJ1-1, with D possibly matching TRBD1 (6 bases). CDR1 is MDHEN and CDR2 is SYDVKM in the germline V gene. The CDR3 runs to 14 residues. The V gene lost 3 bases and the J gene lost 1 base, with 9 bases spanning the gap. Written as DNA, the CDR3 is TGTGCCAGCAGTTTCGCAGGGGCGAACACTGAAGCTTTCTTT. Translating gives CASSFAGANTEAFF. The entire variable domain, with the rest obtained from reference TRBV28 and TRBJ1-1, is as follows: DVKVTQSSRYLVKRTGEKVFLECVQDMDHENMFWYRQDPGLGLRLIYFSYDVKMKEKGDIPEGYSVSREKKERFSLILESASTNQTSMYLCASSFAGANTEAFFGQGTRLTVV.

This clone was seen only a few times. This sequence joins TRBV21-1 and TRBJ1-5; the D call of TRBD1 is as the table states it, not checked on the DNA. TRBV21-1 is classified as a pseudogene. The CDR3 extends over 19 amino acids. CDR3 DNA sequence: TGTGCCAGCAGCAAAGTTGGCAGGTTCTTACCGGATAGCAATCAGCCCCAGCATTTT. Translating it yields CASSKVGRFLPDSNQPQHF.

V and J are TRBV11-2 and TRBJ2-7, with D perhaps TRBD2 (6 bases). Per germline, CDR1 SGHAT and CDR2 FQNNGV. CDR3 length equals 14 residues. Trimming left V 2 bases short and J 3 bases short, with 11 bases between. CDR3 sequence reads: CASSLSGGLYEQYF. The CDR3 region has the DNA TGTGCCAGCAGCTTATCCGGGGGACTCTACGAGCAGTACTTC.

The chain is built from TRBV28 and TRBJ2-2; D is unclear. The germline CDR1 and CDR2 sequences are MDHEN and SYDVKM. The CDR3 sequence is 13 residues long. Trimming removed 5 bases at V and 2 bases at J, with 6 bases between. The CDR3 loop is CASSHRNTGELFF. In nucleotides, the CDR3 is TGTGCCAGCAGTCACAGAAACACCGGGGAGCTGTTTTTT. Variable domain in full (rest from reference TRBV28 and TRBJ2-2): DVKVTQSSRYLVKRTGEKVFLECVQDMDHENMFWYRQDPGLGLRLIYFSYDVKMKEKGDIPEGYSVSREKKERFSLILESASTNQTSMYLCASSHRNTGELFFGEGSRLTVL.

This chain connects TRBV28 to TRBJ2-7, with TRBD2 identical over 8 bases. CDR1 is MDHEN, CDR2 SYDVKM, per germline. This CDR3 region has 18 residues. With 0 bases clipped from V and 1 base from J, the junction kept 11 bases outside the gene matches. DNA for the CDR3: TGTGCCAGCAGTTTATGGGGCGCGGGAGCGGGAGTTTCCTACGAGCAGTACTTC. This codes for CASSLWGAGAGVSYEQYF.

The V and J genes are TRBV28 and TRBJ1-4; possible D gene TRBD1, 6 bases. CDR1 MDHEN and CDR2 SYDVKM come from the germline V gene. The V end lost 5 bases, the J end lost 0 bases, and 13 bases lay between the germline ends. The CDR3 contains 16 residues. CDR3 sequence (DNA): TGTGCCAGCAGTACACAGGGATTTGCAACTAATGAAAAACTGTTTTTT. It translates to CASSTQGFATNEKLFF.

The rearrangement uses TRBV19 and TRBJ2-3; D may be TRBD2 (5 bases). The V gene's germline CDR1 is LNHDA and CDR2 SQIVND (reference sequence). Between the trimmed V and J ends, which lost 3 bases and 5 bases, there was a span of 18 bases. The CDR3 totals 16 residues. CDR3 sequence: CASSIRLAALGDTQYF. The CDR3 DNA is TGTGCCAGTAGTATCCGCCTAGCCGCACTGGGAGATACGCAGTATTTT.

CDR3 in amino acids: CASSLGAGVLYGYTF. For the CDR3, the DNA is TGTGCCAGCAGCTTGGGGGCAGGGGTTCTATATGGCTACACCTTC. The chain carries TRBV5-8 and TRBJ1-2, with D tentatively TRBD1 (6 bases). The ends were cut back, 0 bases at V and 5 bases at J, with 14 bases in the middle. CDR3 length: 15 residues. Germline V gives CDR1 SGHTS, CDR2 YDEGEE.

This chain uses TRBV3-1 (or the pseudogene TRBV3-2) with TRBJ1-2, with TRBD1 as a possible D gene (5 bases). V was trimmed by 1 base and J by 2 bases, leaving 8 bases between them. The germline gives CDR1 LGHDT, CDR2 YNNKEL (reference sequence). This CDR3 spans 14 amino acids. Here the CDR3 DNA reads TGTGCCAGCAGCCAAGGGGACCTAAACTATGGCTACACCTTC. Translated: CASSQGDLNYGYTF.

This sequence joins TRBV30 and TRBJ1-2; D is unclear. CDR1 is GTSNPN, CDR2 SVGIG, per germline (reference sequence). CDR3 length equals 12 residues. V dropped 5 bases and J dropped 4 bases, with 11 bases sitting between them. The CDR3, as DNA: TGTGCCTGGGGACGAACTCCCTATGGCTACACCTTC. Its translation is CAWGRTPYGYTF.